This TCR beta chain was documented in a study of tumor and adjacent non-tumor tissue in lung cancer. Study results and caveats: Tumor tissue had significantly higher TCR diversity than normal lung.

Unmatched junction bases numbered 7, after V lost 1 base and J lost 13 bases. The length of the CDR3 is 13 residues. Germline V gene lookup returns CDR1 SGHNT and CDR2 YENEEA. Three rounds of nested PCR, following a modified ARM-PCR protocol, produced the TCRbeta library. TCRdb re-derived calls from the multiplex PCR reads in MiXCR, one entry per CDR3 protein. The sample shows about 93,000 distinct CDR3 sequences, about 70% of them seen only once. This clonotype was seen a handful of times. Its specificity is not known. This sample's RNA came from whole unsorted tissue. This clonotype originated in a man aged 60 to 75 with non-small cell lung cancer. Sequenced: lung tumor tissue. The genes are TRBV11-3 and TRBJ2-1, with 7 bases matching TRBD2. CDR3 coding DNA: TGTGCCAGCAGCTTAGGGAGGGCTAGCGGACAGTTCTTC. It encodes CASSLGRASGQFF.